This T cell receptor (beta chain) stems from a study of T cells in Graves' hyperthyroidism and ophthalmopathy. Overall study findings and caveats: Before onset, ophthalmopathy was predicted by the model a median 6.5 months earlier. Stable hyperthyroidism was told apart from ophthalmopathy by a model built on 13 V-J features. Blood shared most expanded thyroid clonotypes above 0.001.

Many counts were recorded for this clonotype. Its antigen remains unknown. Diagnoses were made from clinical symptoms, serum measures (thyroxine and TRAb), thyroid ultrasound and orbital computed tomography. Germline V lookup: CDR1 GTSNPN, CDR2 SVGIG (reference sequence). The V end was cut by 2 bases, the J end by 3 bases, with 11 bases between. The CDR3 is 13 residues long. RNA transcripts were the template for amplifying TCR beta CDR3 regions. RT-PCR in the first round (using the HTBI primer set) targeted the TCR CDR3. Using its own MiXCR run on the multiplex PCR reads, TCRdb lists one record per CDR3 protein. The profile covers almost 600,000 distinct CDR3 sequences, with more than 11% appearing a single time and about 5.8% taken by the ten largest.

The rearrangement uses TRBV30 and TRBJ2-7; weak D call: TRBD2 (5 bases). This sequence originates from a woman aged 25 to 45 with Graves' hyperthyroidism that later progressed to Graves' ophthalmopathy. Sequenced sample: blood. The CDR3 reads CAWSLDGNYEQYF. The CDR3 DNA follows: TGTGCCTGGAGTTTGGACGGGAACTACGAGCAGTACTTC.